The clone carrying this T cell receptor (beta chain) was found many times. Its cognate antigen is unknown. This sample is drawn from a study of neurological immune-mediated disorders. Points from the study as a whole: The multiple sclerosis repertoire cluster had no association with any clinical or MRI feature. The absence of any CDR3 amino acid sequence shared by expanded clones across subjects suggests that repertoires were private in all groups.

MiXCR, applied by TCRdb to the 5' RACE reads, yields one record per CDR3 protein. The sample has about 58,000 distinct CDR3 sequences, around 3.6% seen once; the top ten hold approximately 1.6%. 2 million PBMCs stored at -80 C were the source of the unsorted libraries. Trimming left V 1 base short and J 3 bases short, with 1 base between. The CDR3 consists of 13 residues. The J gene is TRBJ2-6, the V gene TRBV12-3 or TRBV12-4; D call uncertain. Sequencing was carried out using PBMCs. The TCR comes from a man aged 25-45 years with multiple sclerosis. The CDR3 nucleotides read TGTGCCAGCAGTTTAGGTGGGGCCAACGTCCTGACTTTC. Amino acid sequence: CASSLGGANVLTF.